This record covers a single TCR beta chain. The antigen it binds to is not known. Within one base of it there is no much larger clone, and no base qualities were kept. The data were obtained in a study of graft-versus-host responses after intestinal transplantation (dated by TCRdb to about 2021). Study-level background: The transplants that recipients got were multivisceral, liver-intestinal, or isolated intestinal. All recipients received anti-thymocyte globulin induction followed by maintenance tacrolimus and steroids for around three years. After intestinal transplantation, graft-versus-host and host-versus-graft alloreactive T cell clones in the graft, circulation and bone marrow were tracked using bulk TCR-beta CDR3 sequencing. To identify alloreactive clones, pre-transplant mixed lymphocyte reaction products were sequenced and compared with unstimulated pre-transplant donor and recipient T cells. The cohort enrolled 24 intestinal transplant recipients, one of whom was a retransplant, and 3 patients without pretransplant specimens were excluded. A peak of at least 4% donor T cells among recipient peripheral blood mononuclear cells was the definition used for donor T cell macrochimerism. Instead of going to the commercial service, samples from a few later patients were sequenced in-house on an Illumina MiSeq and processed with MiXCR.

Library preparation was by the immunoSEQ multiplex PCR assay. For most patients, genomic DNA was isolated using the Qiagen DNeasy Blood and Tissue Kit and was shipped frozen to Adaptive Biotechnologies for TCR sequencing. Adaptive Biotechnologies carried out high-throughput TCR-beta CDR3 sequencing of genomic DNA for most patients. In the original analysis: TCR sequencing data were retrieved from Adaptive's ImmunoSEQ software for around 20 patients, whereas a few other patients were processed with MiXCR and VDJtools. To correct CD4 versus CD8 sorting errors, sequences present in both subsets at a frequency ratio below 5:1 were removed. CDR3 nucleotide sequences shared between donor and recipient were removed because their origin could not be assigned. To be classed as alloreactive, a clone needed at least 2-fold expansion over unstimulated cells and a minimum CFSE-low frequency of 0.002% (template counts) or 0.001% (read counts). Mappable clones were those detected in sequenced pre-transplant spleen, lymph node, or MLR CFSE-low populations of the donor or recipient. The cumulative frequency of alloreactive clones was calculated as a percentage of all sequences, weighted by copy number. Sourced from immuneACCESS, this table was stored by TCRdb with only in-frame sequences that have V and J called. A share of the clones is absent; for the studies checked, an unresolved V gene accounts for under half, and the remainder has no known explanation. The DNA gave D and trimming, while V, J and clone size come from that table. For this sample there are about 120,000 clones; roughly 91% appear just once. The ten largest account for more than 0.09% of the sample.

V loses 2 bases, J loses 3 bases, and the germline ends lie 11 bases apart. CDR1 and CDR2 are drawn from the germline V gene (reference sequence): MNHEY, SMNVEV. Spanning cysteine to phenylalanine, the CDR3 consists of 14 amino acids. Solely the CDR3 DNA is kept, with 42 bases framed from the first base. This specimen's time point label, per the study, means: cells obtained before transplantation from donor or recipient. CD3+CD4+ and CD3+CD8+ populations were FACS-sorted from unstimulated pre-transplant donor and recipient cells taken from spleen or lymph nodes. Overall study results and their limits: GvH clones were detected in recipient bone marrow, and some appeared earlier in ileal mucosa or blood, consistent with an intestinal mucosal origin. The relatively low number and heterogeneity of intestinal transplant patients limited the conclusions. In the allografts of patients with donor T cell macrochimerism, GvH to HvG T cell clonal ratios were high. Peak levels of circulating GvH clones were associated with declines in HvG clones early after transplant.

Sequenced material: unstimulated CD4+ T cells sorted from spleen or lymph node cells, taken before intestinal transplant. The sequence was obtained from a human donor who received an intestinal transplant. The sequence links TRBV27 to TRBJ2-7; the D gene assignment is perhaps TRBD1 or TRBD2, with each matching 5 bases. The nucleotide sequence is TGTGCCAGCAGTTTACCGGGACGGAGCTACGAGCAGTACTTC. Its amino acids are CASSLPGRSYEQYF.